The TCR beta chain under discussion was sequenced for a study of cytomegalovirus exposure and HLA in healthy donors. On the study more broadly: Out of about 190 million T cells, an earlier analysis found over 90 million unique TCR beta sequences in total. Whole-study findings and limits: A later look showed TCR association rates differing by HLA locus, highest for DRB1 and lowest for HLA-C. A few CMV-associated chains were confirmed in vitro to be specific for CMV antigens.

This clone has just a few counts. No antigen is known for it. PCR amplification relied on 60 Vbeta primers (plus 13 Jbeta primers). The table came from immunoSEQ multiplex PCR; TCRdb's copy has only in-frame clones and leaves some out. The data hold 95,000 to 150,000 clones, with 50% to 80% observed a single time. The length of the CDR3 is 15 residues. Germline trimming cut 5 bases from V and 3 bases from J; bases unmatched to any gene: 10. Looked up from germline, CDR1 is SGHRS and CDR2 is YFSETQ. The chain links TRBV5-1 to TRBJ2-7; 8 bases align to TRBD2. The origin of this receptor is a woman between 40 and 50 years old in good health and CMV-seropositive. Sequenced sample: PBMCs. The CDR3 loop reads CASRELSGANYEQYF. The CDR3 nucleotides are TGCGCCAGCAGAGAGCTTAGCGGGGCCAACTACGAGCAGTACTTC.